This entry features one T cell receptor (beta chain) sequence. This entry is derived from a study of control samples from healthy donors and cancer patients. Deletions cut 10 bases from V and 7 bases from J, with 20 bases between. The V gene's germline CDR1 is ENHRY and CDR2 SYGVKD. The CDR3 is 13 residues long. Sequencing was performed with immunoSEQ multiplex PCR; in TCRdb, only in-frame clones are kept and a portion is missing. Of tens of thousands of clones in the sample, 90% are singletons; the top ten hold around 6%. This rearrangement joins TRBV10-3 to TRBJ2-7; TRBD2 is a possible D gene (5 bases). The receptor was derived from a man in his sixties with colorectal cancer. Sequenced: PBMCs. The CDR3 coding sequence is TGTGCCAGACCCGGGGTCCTCCCGGGAGAGCAGTACTTC. Translated: CARPGVLPGEQYF.